The TCR beta chain described here comes from a study of blood T cell repertoires in COVID-19. Per the authors' pipeline: How many nucleated cells were present was estimated from reference gene primer amplification. The data were produced by immunoSEQ multiplex PCR, yet TCRdb's version contains in-frame clones alone and is incomplete. V and J calls and clone size are given by that table; D and trimming were obtained from the DNA. The sample yields roughly 200,000 clones, 82% seen once. This CDR3 has 17 amino acids. V shed 5 bases and J 5 bases; nucleotides not matched to a gene: 11. Germline-derived CDR1 and CDR2 are ENHRY and SYGVKD. Participants were aged about 18 to 100 years from around 26 US areas. Participant-reported clinical history was the basis for cohort assignment. Donors of Cohort 3 who recovered were those that had two negative PCRs, clearance, or symptom resolution.

The TCR was taken from a man between 40 and 49 years old who had recovered from COVID-19. The rearrangement uses TRBV10-3 and TRBJ2-7; the match to TRBD2 covers 14 bases. The sequenced sample was PBMCs or T cells enriched from blood (not recorded which). The CDR3 spells CAISSGLAGVGLDEQYV. Written as DNA, the CDR3 is TGTGCCATCAGTTCGGGACTAGCGGGAGTGGGCCTGGACGAGCAGTACGTC.